Presented here are 7 T cell receptor beta chains from one specimen sequenced in a study of blood T cell repertoires in COVID-19. Sequenced by immunoSEQ multiplex PCR; TCRdb stores in-frame clones only, minus some. The sample gives tens of thousands of clones, about 80% of which show up once; roughly 10% is in the top ten. Sequenced sample: peripheral blood. The receptors here all came from a man in his fifties or sixties with COVID-19, enrolled during active disease.

This clone was picked up a small number of times. J is TRBJ1-6 and V is TRBV9; 8 bases map to TRBD1. The CDR3 extends over 18 amino acids. Per germline, CDR1 SGDLS and CDR2 YYNGEE. Germline trimming cut 3 bases from V and 0 bases from J; bases unmatched to any gene: 8. CDR3 coding DNA: TGTGCCAGCAGCGCCCTGGGACAGGACGCCTCCTATAATTCACCCCTCCACTTT. It codes for CASSALGQDASYNSPLHF.

The gene calls are TRBV7-2 and TRBJ2-3; no clear D. CDR3 size: 11 residues. Trimming took 7 bases from V and 6 from J, leaving 8 bases between them. CDR1 is SGHTA and CDR2 is FQGNSA in the germline V gene. The CDR3 nucleotides read TGTGCCAGCACCAAAGCGGATACGCAGTATTTT. This codes for CASTKADTQYF.

The J gene is TRBJ2-7, the V gene TRBV5-1, with 10 positions matching TRBD1. V lost 4 bases to trimming and J lost 5 bases; unmatched junction nucleotides: 12. Germline lookup yields CDR1 SGHRS and CDR2 YFSETQ. The CDR3 sequence is 16 residues long. The CDR3 DNA follows: TGCGCCAGCAGCCTCCTCCTTGGGACAGGGGCCCACGAGCAGTACTTC. Translated, it gives CASSLLLGTGAHEQYF.

V gene TRBV7-2 combines with J gene TRBJ1-2; D is perhaps TRBD1 (5 bases). CDR3 size: 15 residues. Germline assignment: CDR1 SGHTA and CDR2 FQGNSA. Trimming pared 1 base from V and 6 bases from J, leaving 15 bases between. The CDR3 bases are TGTGCCAGCAGCTTAGAAGTGCGGGGGTGGGATGGCTACACCTTC. Its protein is CASSLEVRGWDGYTF.

This clone was recorded only once. The genes are TRBV19 and TRBJ2-5; 7 bases agree with TRBD2. Germline assignment: CDR1 LNHDA and CDR2 SQIVND (reference sequence). The V gene end was trimmed by 5 bases and the J gene end by 9 bases; junction bases not matched to a gene: 3. This CDR3 comprises 11 residues. The CDR3 DNA reads as TGTGCCAGTAGTTGGGGGAGGGCCCAGTACTTC. It specifies CASSWGRAQYF.

V gene TRBV30 combines with J gene TRBJ2-1; 10 nucleotides match TRBD2. CDR3 length equals 15 residues. Germline V gives CDR1 GTSNPN, CDR2 SVGIG (reference sequence). J was trimmed by 9 bases and V by 4 bases; bases with no gene match: 12. CDR3 sequence reads: CAWTKTVSGRSEQFF. CDR3 sequence (DNA): TGTGCCTGGACCAAAACCGTTAGCGGGAGGAGTGAGCAGTTCTTC.

This chain uses TRBV6-5 with TRBJ2-7, with a possible D match to TRBD1 (6 bases). The CDR3 is made up of 11 amino acids. V was clipped by 5 bases and J by 13 bases, with 15 bases between them. Germline V lookup: CDR1 MNHEY, CDR2 SVGAGI. CDR3 in DNA: TGTGCCAGCAGTCCCGGGACAAGCTATTACTTC. Protein product: CASSPGTSYYF.